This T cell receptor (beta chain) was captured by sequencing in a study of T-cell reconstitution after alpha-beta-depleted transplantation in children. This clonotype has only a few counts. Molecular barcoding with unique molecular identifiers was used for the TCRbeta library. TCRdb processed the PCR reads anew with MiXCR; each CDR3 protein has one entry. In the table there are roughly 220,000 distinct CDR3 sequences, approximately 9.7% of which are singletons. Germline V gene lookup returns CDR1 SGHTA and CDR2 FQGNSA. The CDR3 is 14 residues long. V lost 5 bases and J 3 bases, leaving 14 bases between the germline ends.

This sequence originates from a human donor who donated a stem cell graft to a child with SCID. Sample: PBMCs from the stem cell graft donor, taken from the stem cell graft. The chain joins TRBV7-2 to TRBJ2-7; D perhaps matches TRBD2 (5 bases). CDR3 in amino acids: CASSPRTGNYEQYF. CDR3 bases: TGTGCCAGCAGCCCGAGGACGGGAAACTACGAGCAGTACTTC.